Detailed here is one TCR beta chain. The sample originates from a study of blood T cell repertoires in COVID-19. Study in general: Samples came from the United States, Italy and Spain, spanning acute and convalescent COVID-19. Nucleic acid was either cDNA or gDNA, and it came from T cells, B-cell-depleted T cells, or PBMCs.

The germline gives CDR1 MNHNS, CDR2 SASEGT. The CDR3 is 16 residues long. With 4 bases removed from V and 0 bases from J, the gap between germline ends came to 12 bases. Per the study methods: Amplifying reference gene primers gave estimates of nucleated cell counts. The protocol was immunoSEQ multiplex PCR, while the TCRdb copy is restricted to in-frame clones and leaves out a portion. V and J calls and clone size come straight from that table; D and trimming were deduced from the DNA. This table has a few hundred thousand clones, approximately 90% appearing once. This receptor was obtained from a man in his sixties who had recovered from COVID-19. The source material was peripheral blood. This chain links TRBV6-1 with TRBJ1-4; TRBD1 might be the D (6 bases). The CDR3 here is CASSGDILSTNEKLFF. The CDR3 nucleotides read TGTGCCAGCAGTGGGGACATCTTATCAACTAATGAAAAACTGTTTTTT.